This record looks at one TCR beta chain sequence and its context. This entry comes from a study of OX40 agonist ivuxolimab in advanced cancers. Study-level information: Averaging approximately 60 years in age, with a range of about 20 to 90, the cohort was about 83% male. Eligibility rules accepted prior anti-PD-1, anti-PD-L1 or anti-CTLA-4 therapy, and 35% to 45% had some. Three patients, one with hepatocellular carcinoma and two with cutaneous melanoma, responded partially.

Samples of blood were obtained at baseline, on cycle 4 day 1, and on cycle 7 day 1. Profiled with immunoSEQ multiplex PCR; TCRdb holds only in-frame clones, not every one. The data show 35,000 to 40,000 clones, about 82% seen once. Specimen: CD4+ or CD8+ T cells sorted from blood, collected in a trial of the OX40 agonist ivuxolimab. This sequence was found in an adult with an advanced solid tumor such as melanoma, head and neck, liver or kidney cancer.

The CDR3 bases are TGTGCCACCGGGACAGGGGATAATGAAAAACTGTTTTTT. Its translation is CATGTGDNEKLFF. The rearrangement links TRBV6-6 to TRBJ1-4, with 10 nucleotides matching TRBD1. V lost 10 bases to trimming and J lost 4 bases; unmatched junction nucleotides: 3. Germline CDR1 and CDR2: MNHNY and SVGAGI (reference sequence). This CDR3 spans 13 amino acids.